Shown below are 32 T cell receptor beta chains from a single sample sequenced in a study of T cell responses to AZD1222 COVID-19 vaccine. Method: immunoSEQ multiplex PCR; TCRdb's copy keeps in-frame clones and lacks some. Seen here are some 100,000 clones, approximately 90% observed once, and the top ten hold about 1.5%. The sample consisted of peripheral blood, taken on day 0 of AZD1222 vaccination. The source of these receptors is an adult in good health.

This chain connects TRBV4-2 to TRBJ2-7; D is perhaps TRBD2 (5 bases). The germline V and J ends were trimmed by 0 bases and 0 bases, with 24 bases remaining between them. The CDR3 contains 20 residues. CDR1 and CDR2 from the germline V gene are LGHNA and YNFKEQ. The CDR3 loop reads CASSQDWSPGSTSISYEQYF. For the CDR3, the DNA is TGTGCCAGCAGCCAAGATTGGTCACCGGGGTCTACATCAATCTCCTACGAGCAGTACTTC.

The V and J genes are TRBV2 and TRBJ2-1; D is perhaps TRBD2 (7 bases). Germline CDR1 is SNHLY and CDR2 is FYNNEI. The CDR3 extends over 14 amino acids. Trimming cost V 6 bases and J 4 bases, with 13 bases left between them. CDR3 sequence: CASRDGGPYNEQFF. The DNA for the CDR3 is TGTGCCAGCAGGGACGGGGGGCCATACAATGAGCAGTTCTTC.

This clone appeared a few times. The gene calls are TRBV6-5 and TRBJ1-1; 8 nucleotides line up with TRBD1. The germline V gene has CDR1 MNHEY and CDR2 SVGAGI. After removal of 4 bases from V and 4 bases from J, the junction contained 5 bases not matched to a gene. The CDR3 consists of 14 residues. The CDR3 nucleotides read TGTGCCAGCAGTTGGACAGGGTCTAGCACTGAAGCTTTCTTT. Its translation: CASSWTGSSTEAFF.

J is TRBJ1-2 and V is TRBV7-2; a weak D match, TRBD1 (6 bases). This CDR3 has 15 amino acids. The germline V gene has CDR1 SGHTA and CDR2 FQGNSA. The germline V and J ends were trimmed by 1 base and 5 bases, with 14 bases remaining between them. DNA for the CDR3: TGTGCCAGCAGCTTAGGCCACACGAGGGGGTATGGCTACACCTTC. Residues: CASSLGHTRGYGYTF.

V and J are TRBV28 and TRBJ1-3, with no clear D. This CDR3 comprises 17 residues. Germline-derived CDR1 and CDR2 are MDHEN and SYDVKM. Deletions cut 5 bases from V and 0 bases from J, with 17 bases between. CDR3 loop: CASSTPGDGFSGNTIYF. CDR3 bases: TGTGCCAGCAGTACCCCCGGCGACGGATTCTCTGGAAACACCATATATTTT.

The chain uses TRBV5-1 and TRBJ2-7; weak D call: TRBD2 (6 bases). V was shortened by 4 bases and J by 3 bases, with 14 bases between the two germline ends. Germline V CDR1 and CDR2: SGHRS, YFSETQ. This CDR3 has 14 residues. CDR3 loop: CASSLDTGVYEQYF. The CDR3, as DNA: TGCGCCAGCAGCCTCGATACGGGAGTCTACGAGCAGTACTTC.

The genes are TRBV28 and TRBJ2-5, with 9 bases lining up with TRBD2. The V gene's germline CDR1 is MDHEN and CDR2 SYDVKM. This CDR3 has 17 amino acids. Germline trimming cut 3 bases from V and 0 bases from J; bases unmatched to any gene: 8. The DNA of the CDR3 is TGTGCCAGCAGTTTTGCCTCTCTAGCGGGGAACCAAGAGACCCAGTACTTC. It specifies CASSFASLAGNQETQYF.

V usage is TRBV9 and J usage is TRBJ2-5, with unresolved D. The germline V gene has CDR1 SGDLS and CDR2 YYNGEE. Trimming took 3 bases from V and 3 from J, leaving 18 bases between them. The CDR3 spans 16 residues. This CDR3 is CASSEGGGRLEETQYF. CDR3 coding DNA: TGTGCCAGCAGCGAGGGTGGCGGCAGGCTTGAAGAGACCCAGTACTTC. Complete variable domain (other parts from reference TRBV9 and TRBJ2-5): DSGVTQTPKHLITATGQRVTLRCSPRSGDLSVYWYQQSLDQGLQFLIQYYNGEERAKGNILERFSAQQFPDLHSELNLSSLELGDSALYFCASSEGGGRLEETQYFGPGTRLLVL.

This clone showed up just once. The chain joins TRBV2 to TRBJ1-5, with 8 bases that match TRBD1. V gave up 4 bases and J gave up 3 bases; unmatched junction bases: 5. The CDR3 has 15 amino acids. Germline V gene lookup returns CDR1 SNHLY and CDR2 FYNNEI. The CDR3 nucleotides read TGTGCCAGCAGTGGGGACAGGACCTACAATCAGCCCCAGCATTTT. Amino acids: CASSGDRTYNQPQHF.

The chain employs TRBV12-3 or TRBV12-4 and TRBJ1-1; TRBD1 matches at 9 bases. The CDR3 totals 13 residues. Trimming cost V 4 bases and J 7 bases; bases outside gene matches: 4. CDR3 bases: TGTGCCAGCAGTTGGGGACAGGGAATTGAAGCTTTCTTT. Protein: CASSWGQGIEAFF.

The chain carries TRBV30 and TRBJ2-3, with 14 bases fitting TRBD2. The CDR3 spans 14 residues. V lost 7 bases, J lost 2 bases, and 2 bases stayed unmatched. The germline gives CDR1 GTSNPN, CDR2 SVGIG (reference sequence). DNA of the CDR3: TGTGCCTCGACTAGCGGGGGGGCCACAGATACGCAGTATTTT. It yields the protein CASTSGGATDTQYF. The entire variable domain, with the rest obtained from reference TRBV30 and TRBJ2-3, is as follows: SQTIHQWPATLVQPVGSPLSLECTVEGTSNPNLYWYRQAAGRGLQLLFYSVGIGQISSEVPQNLSASRPQDRQFILSSKKLLLSDSGFYLCASTSGGATDTQYFGPGTRLTVL.

This clone was seen a few times. This chain uses TRBV7-9 with TRBJ1-2; 10 nucleotides agree with TRBD1. Germline V lookup: CDR1 SEHNR, CDR2 FQNEAQ (reference sequence). With V trimmed by 7 bases and J by 7 bases, 9 bases remained unmatched. The CDR3 covers 14 residues. The CDR3 loop reads CASTADRGHGGYTF. CDR3 DNA: TGTGCCAGCACCGCAGACAGGGGGCATGGTGGCTACACCTTC. Based on the CDR3 plus reference TRBV7-9 and TRBJ1-2, the full variable domain is DTGVSQNPRHKITKRGQNVTFRCDPISEHNRLYWYRQTLGQGPEFLTYFQNEAQLEKSRLLSDRFSAERPKGSFSTLEIQRTEQGDSAMYLCASTADRGHGGYTFGSGTRLTVV.

The chain combines TRBV4-2 with TRBJ1-2, with D possibly being TRBD1 (6 bases). The CDR3 is 14 amino acids. Between the trimmed V and J ends, which lost 8 bases and 4 bases, there was a span of 17 bases. Germline CDR1 is LGHNA and CDR2 is YNFKEQ. The CDR3 nucleotides read TGTGCCAGCGGCCCTACGGGGGGCACCTATGGCTACACCTTC. It yields the protein CASGPTGGTYGYTF.

This clone was detected only once. Sequence at one end of the junction differs from germline and may be a read error. Written as DNA, the CDR3 is TGTGCCAGCAGCCAAGTGTGGGAGACTCAGTACTTC. This encodes CASSQVWETQYF. The chain has TRBV14 and TRBJ2-5; D perhaps matches TRBD2 (5 bases). Per the germline V gene, CDR1 is SGHDN and CDR2 is FVKESK. The CDR3 extends over 12 amino acids.

The rearrangement joins TRBV6-5 to TRBJ1-6, with 9 bases lining up with TRBD1. Germline CDR1 and CDR2: MNHEY and SVGAGI. CDR3 length: 13 amino acids. V dropped 10 bases and J dropped 7; count of bases not matched to a gene: 5. The chain's CDR3 is CAIGTGRNSPLHF. In DNA, the CDR3 is TGTGCCATCGGGACAGGGAGGAATTCACCCCTCCACTTT.

J is TRBJ2-2 and V is TRBV29-1; D perhaps matches TRBD2 (6 bases). CDR1 is SQVTM and CDR2 is ANQGSEA in the germline V gene. The length of the CDR3 is 15 residues. The V gene lost 4 bases and the J gene lost 4 bases, with 16 bases spanning the gap. CDR3 loop: CSVVISGVLTGELFF. CDR3 coding DNA: TGCAGCGTTGTAATATCGGGGGTTCTCACCGGGGAGCTGTTTTTT.

The chain joins TRBV18 to TRBJ2-1; D is unresolved. Trimming cost V 2 bases and J 5 bases, with 10 bases left between them. This CDR3 comprises 14 residues. In germline, CDR1 is KGHSH, CDR2 LQKENI. The CDR3 nucleotides read TGTGCCAGCTCACCAGGGGTTTTAGACAATGAGCAGTTCTTC. Encoded protein: CASSPGVLDNEQFF.

The rearrangement uses TRBV2 and TRBJ1-2, with D uncertain. This CDR3 comprises 13 residues. The V end lost 3 bases, the J end lost 8 bases, and 13 bases lay between the germline ends. Germline lookup yields CDR1 SNHLY and CDR2 FYNNEI. CDR3 in amino acids: CASSEGTFRGYTF. For the CDR3, the DNA is TGTGCCAGCAGTGAGGGAACCTTTAGGGGCTACACCTTC.

This chain connects TRBV28 to TRBJ2-7; 9 bases agree with TRBD1. This CDR3 has 15 amino acids. Losses at the gene ends were 4 bases for V and 6 bases for J; bases not matched to a gene: 10. CDR1 is MDHEN, CDR2 SYDVKM, per germline. In DNA, the CDR3 is TGTGCCAGCAGTTCCCCGGACAGGGGAGTAAGCGAGCAGTACTTC. It is translated as CASSSPDRGVSEQYF.

With respect to this clone: Other DNA sequences in the same sample also yield this CDR3. The gene calls are TRBV9 and TRBJ1-4; 7 bases fit TRBD1. V lost 0 bases and J lost 5; bases outside the gene matches: 1. Germline assignment: CDR1 SGDLS and CDR2 YYNGEE. The CDR3 is 14 amino acids. CDR3 loop: CASSVGQGNEKLFF. In nucleotides, the CDR3 is TGTGCCAGCAGCGTAGGACAGGGAAATGAAAAACTGTTTTTT.

V is TRBV19 and J is TRBJ2-2; perhaps TRBD1 as D (6 bases). The germline V gene has CDR1 LNHDA and CDR2 SQIVND (reference sequence). This CDR3 contains 12 residues. The CDR3 coding sequence is TGTGCTACAGGGCGAGTGACCGGGGAGCTGTTTTTT. Protein product: CATGRVTGELFF.

The chain employs TRBV4-1 and TRBJ1-6, with a possible D match to TRBD1 (5 bases). Germline V gene lookup returns CDR1 MGHRA and CDR2 YSYEKL. The CDR3 spans 16 residues. V gave up 4 bases and J gave up 10 bases, with 20 bases separating them. The CDR3 coding sequence is TGCGCCAGCAGCCCTGGCATGGGGAAAGGGGAATCACCCCTCCACTTT. Amino acids: CASSPGMGKGESPLHF.

The V and J genes are TRBV7-9 and TRBJ2-5; D is unresolved. The germline gives CDR1 SEHNR, CDR2 FQNEAQ (reference sequence). Trimming left V 1 base short and J 2 bases short, with 11 bases between. The CDR3 has 15 amino acids. Written as DNA, the CDR3 is TGTGCCAGCAGCTTAGTGTTTGGCAGACAAGAGACCCAGTACTTC. This gives the protein CASSLVFGRQETQYF. The entire variable domain, with the rest obtained from reference TRBV7-9 and TRBJ2-5, is as follows: DTGVSQNPRHKITKRGQNVTFRCDPISEHNRLYWYRQTLGQGPEFLTYFQNEAQLEKSRLLSDRFSAERPKGSFSTLEIQRTEQGDSAMYLCASSLVFGRQETQYFGPGTRLLVL.

This rearrangement joins TRBV5-1 to TRBJ1-1, with D hard to call. The CDR3 extends over 15 amino acids. The ends were cut back, 4 bases at V and 2 bases at J, with 15 bases in the middle. The germline V gene has CDR1 SGHRS and CDR2 YFSETQ. The CDR3: CASSADPPPNTEAFF. CDR3 DNA: TGCGCCAGCAGCGCCGACCCTCCGCCTAACACTGAAGCTTTCTTT.

This sequence joins TRBV16 and TRBJ1-1; D gene uncertain. The germline V gene encodes CDR1 KGHSY and CDR2 FQNENV. The length of the CDR3 is 13 residues. V was shortened by 4 bases and J by 4 bases, with 10 bases between the two germline ends. CDR3: CASSPWASTEAFF. The CDR3 region has the DNA TGTGCCAGCAGCCCCTGGGCTAGCACTGAAGCTTTCTTT.

This clone was recorded only once. The chain links TRBV5-4 to TRBJ1-2, with D possibly being TRBD1 (5 bases). With 3 bases removed from V and 0 bases from J, the gap between germline ends came to 15 bases. There are 16 residues in the CDR3. From germline, CDR1 is SGHNT and CDR2 YYREEE (reference sequence). The CDR3 coding sequence is TGTGCCAGCAGCTCTCGTCGGGACGGATCTAACTATGGCTACACCTTC. It encodes CASSSRRDGSNYGYTF.

As DNA, the CDR3 is TGTGCCAGTAAAAAAGGGATGGACACCTATGGCTACACCTTC. Translating it yields CASKKGMDTYGYTF. The rearrangement joins TRBV19 to TRBJ1-2; TRBD1 might be the D (5 bases). This CDR3 spans 14 amino acids. The germline V gene has CDR1 LNHDA and CDR2 SQIVND (reference sequence). Trimming stripped 7 bases from V and 4 bases from J, with 16 bases between.

The rearrangement uses TRBV4-1 and TRBJ1-5, with D uncertain. The ends were cut back, 0 bases at V and 1 base at J, with 7 bases in the middle. This CDR3 has 15 residues. The germline V gene has CDR1 MGHRA and CDR2 YSYEKL. CDR3 DNA: TGCGCCAGCAGCCAAGAGGGCCCGAGCAATCAGCCCCAGCATTTT. Translation: CASSQEGPSNQPQHF.

This clone was found once. The chain couples TRBV15 to TRBJ1-4; 7 bases line up with TRBD1. The CDR3 runs 15 residues. CDR1 LNHNV and CDR2 YYDKDF come from the germline V gene (reference sequence). With V trimmed by 0 bases and J by 7 bases, 5 bases remained unmatched. CDR3 DNA: TGTGCCACCAGCAGAGATAATCAGGGGGGTGAAAAACTGTTTTTT. As protein: CATSRDNQGGEKLFF.

This rearrangement joins TRBV1 to TRBJ2-2; the DNA was not compared with TRBD2, the D call given in the table. TRBV1 is a documented pseudogene. There are 16 residues in the CDR3. CDR3 nucleotides: TGCACCAGCAGCTCTAGCGGTCCCCCTAACACCGGGGAGCTGTTTTTT. Residues: CTSSSSGPPNTGELFF.

This clone was found a few times. The V call is TRBV10-3, the J call TRBJ1-4; possible D gene TRBD1, 6 bases. V gave up 2 bases and J gave up 8 bases, with 15 bases separating them. Germline-derived CDR1 and CDR2 are ENHRY and SYGVKD. The CDR3 has 15 amino acids. In DNA form, the CDR3 reads TGTGCCATCAGTGAGATTGTGACGAGGGGGGAAAAACTGTTTTTT. Translation: CAISEIVTRGEKLFF.

The chain carries TRBV27 and TRBJ1-4; D possibly corresponds to TRBD1 (5 bases). The CDR3 runs 16 residues. In germline, CDR1 is MNHEY, CDR2 SMNVEV (reference sequence). Between the trimmed V and J ends, which lost 4 bases and 0 bases, there was a span of 12 bases. The CDR3 region is CASSSTGIATNEKLFF. DNA of the CDR3: TGTGCCAGCAGTTCAACAGGCATTGCAACTAATGAAAAACTGTTTTTT.